The rows below give T cell receptor beta chains drawn from one sample of a study of T cells in Graves' hyperthyroidism and ophthalmopathy. MiXCR, applied by TCRdb to the multiplex PCR reads, yields one record per CDR3 protein. In the table there are over 450,000 distinct CDR3 sequences, around an eighth of which are singletons. Specimen: blood. These receptors were taken from a woman younger than 35 with Graves' hyperthyroidism. Each CDR3 is given with its conserved first and last residue.

v_gene	j_gene	CDR3aa
TRBV2	TRBJ2-5	CASSESTATQYF
TRBV6-1	TRBJ1-1	CASSPTGTATMNTEAFF
TRBV10-3	TRBJ2-3	CAISDPRSGGFTDTQYF
TRBV19	TRBJ1-5	CASSINQLNNQPQHF
TRBV7-9	TRBJ1-2	CASSLGGNPANYGYTF
TRBV11-2	TRBJ1-2	CASKGGDRGYTF
TRBV15	TRBJ1-1	CATSTRPMNTEAFF
TRBV5-7	TRBJ1-2	CASSLVDKIGYGYTF
TRBV20-1	TRBJ2-5	CSAREDEGVQETQYF
TRBV13	TRBJ2-5	CASSTRQGVGETQYF
TRBV24-1	TRBJ2-7	CATSDPGLVSGRAYEQYF
TRBV30	TRBJ1-2	CAWRTAYGYTF
TRBV27	TRBJ2-2	CASSLSGPRVAGGNTGELFF
TRBV5-1	TRBJ2-1	CASSERNNEQFF
TRBV29-1	TRBJ1-1	CSASRGRANTEAFF
TRBV30	TRBJ2-2	CAWSRNTGELFF
TRBV2	TRBJ2-2	CASSEGGGFTGELFF
TRBV18	TRBJ2-2	CASSISGRSNTGELFF
TRBV28	TRBJ1-4	CCTQGYEKLFF
TRBV7-8	TRBJ1-1	CASSHLGGQGDTEAFF
TRBV6-1	TRBJ1-4	CASRFATNEKLFF
TRBV30	TRBJ2-1	CAWSVPGGHEQFF
TRBV20-1	TRBJ2-2	CSATGFNRGTNTGELFF
TRBV2	TRBJ2-7	CASRPTSGSSYEQYF
TRBV19	TRBJ1-2	CASSINRAYGYTF
TRBV10-3	TRBJ1-1	CAIRAGQGTNTEAFF
TRBV3-1	TRBJ2-2	CASSLRSKNTGELFF
TRBV30	TRBJ2-7	CAWSRGIPYEQYF
TRBV5-1	TRBJ1-1	CASSFELQGSGTEAFF
TRBV29-1	TRBJ1-2	CSVEEPPLWTDSLQHGYTF
TRBV10-3	TRBJ1-2	CAISENRFGYTF
TRBV7-3	TRBJ1-1	CASSLQGVSTEAFF
TRBV11-3	TRBJ1-1	CASSLPRRRGTEAFF
TRBV7-3	TRBJ2-5	CASSQVVLDGGRARLETQYF
TRBV19	TRBJ1-5	CASRTGQGYGQPQHF
TRBV19	TRBJ2-2	CASRPSGSHVNTGELFF
TRBV19	TRBJ1-5	CASRLTGYRGPWQPQHF
TRBV7-2	TRBJ1-2	CASSSPGDANYGYTF
TRBV7-2	TRBJ1-4	CASSLALGGNEKLFF
TRBV12-3/TRBV12-4	TRBJ1-4	CTSSFFGGEKLFF
TRBV30	TRBJ2-5	CACHSPEETQYF
TRBV12-3/TRBV12-4	TRBJ2-4	CASSLTGLGKNIQYF
TRBV6-1	TRBJ1-2	CASGETGLLNYGYTF
TRBV20-1	TRBJ2-1	CSAKDNAGAGTQFF
TRBV5-1	TRBJ1-2	CASSFFPPGRPRGGRYTF
TRBV28	TRBJ2-1	CASSSSPNIHEQFF
TRBV20-1	TRBJ1-1	CSSYRVGAIEAFF
TRBV11-3	TRBJ2-2	CASSLPEKAGELFF
TRBV5-4	TRBJ2-2	CASSLGSSNAGELFF
TRBV12-3/TRBV12-4	TRBJ1-5	CASSLDLTDQPQHF
TRBV6-1	TRBJ2-3	CASSTTSDGPDTQYF
TRBV20-1	TRBJ2-3	CSARGLAGHTQYF